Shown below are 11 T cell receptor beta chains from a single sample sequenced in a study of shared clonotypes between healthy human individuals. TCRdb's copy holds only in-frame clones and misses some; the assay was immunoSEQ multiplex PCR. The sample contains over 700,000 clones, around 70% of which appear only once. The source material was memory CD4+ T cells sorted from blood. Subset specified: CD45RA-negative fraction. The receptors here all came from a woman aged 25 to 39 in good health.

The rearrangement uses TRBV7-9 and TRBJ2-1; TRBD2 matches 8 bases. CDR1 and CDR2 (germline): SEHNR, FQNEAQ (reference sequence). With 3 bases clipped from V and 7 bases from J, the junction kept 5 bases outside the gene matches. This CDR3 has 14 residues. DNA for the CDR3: TGTGCCAGCAGCTTGGGACTAGACGTGAATGAGCAGTTCTTC. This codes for CASSLGLDVNEQFF.

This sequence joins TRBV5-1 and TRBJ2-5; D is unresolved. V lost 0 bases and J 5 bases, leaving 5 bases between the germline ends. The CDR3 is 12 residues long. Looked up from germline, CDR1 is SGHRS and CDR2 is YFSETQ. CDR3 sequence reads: CASSLGLETQYF. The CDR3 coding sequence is TGCGCCAGCAGCTTGGGGTTGGAGACCCAGTACTTC.

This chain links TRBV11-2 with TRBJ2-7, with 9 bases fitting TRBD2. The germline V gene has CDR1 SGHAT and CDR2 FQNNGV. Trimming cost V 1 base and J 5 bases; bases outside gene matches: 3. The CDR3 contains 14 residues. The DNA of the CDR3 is TGTGCCAGCAGCTTAGTTTCTAGCGGGAACGAGCAGTACTTC. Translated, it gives CASSLVSSGNEQYF.

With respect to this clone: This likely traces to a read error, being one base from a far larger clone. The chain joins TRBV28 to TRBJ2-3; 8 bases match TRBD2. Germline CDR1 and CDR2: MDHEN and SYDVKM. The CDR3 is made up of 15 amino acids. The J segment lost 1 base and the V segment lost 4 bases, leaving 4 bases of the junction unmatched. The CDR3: CASSSGLGGTDTQYF. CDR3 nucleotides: TGTGCCAGCAGTTCGGGACTAGGGGGCACAGATACGCAGTATTTT.

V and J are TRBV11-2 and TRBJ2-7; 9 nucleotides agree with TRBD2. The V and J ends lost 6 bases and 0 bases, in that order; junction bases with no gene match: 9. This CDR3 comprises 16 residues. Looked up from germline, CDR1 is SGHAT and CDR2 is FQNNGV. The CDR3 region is CASRASLAGISYEQYF. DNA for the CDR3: TGTGCCAGCAGAGCGTCTCTAGCGGGAATCTCCTACGAGCAGTACTTC.

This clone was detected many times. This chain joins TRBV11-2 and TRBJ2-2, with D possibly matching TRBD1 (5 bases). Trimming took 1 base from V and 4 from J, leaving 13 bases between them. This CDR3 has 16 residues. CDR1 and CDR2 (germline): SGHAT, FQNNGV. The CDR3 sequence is CASSLVRRAGTGELFF. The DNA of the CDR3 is TGTGCCAGCAGCTTAGTTCGCAGGGCCGGCACCGGGGAGCTGTTTTTT.

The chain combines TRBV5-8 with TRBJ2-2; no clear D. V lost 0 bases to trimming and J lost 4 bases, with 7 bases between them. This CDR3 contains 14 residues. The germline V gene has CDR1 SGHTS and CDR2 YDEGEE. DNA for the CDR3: TGTGCCAGCAGCTTGGGGCTACTCACCGGGGAGCTGTTTTTT. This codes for CASSLGLLTGELFF.

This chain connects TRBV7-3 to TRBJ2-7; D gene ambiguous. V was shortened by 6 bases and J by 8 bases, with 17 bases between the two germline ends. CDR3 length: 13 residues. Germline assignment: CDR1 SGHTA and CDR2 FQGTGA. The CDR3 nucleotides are TGTGCCAGCAGTGTGGACCTACGTACGAAGCAGTACTTC. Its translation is CASSVDLRTKQYF.

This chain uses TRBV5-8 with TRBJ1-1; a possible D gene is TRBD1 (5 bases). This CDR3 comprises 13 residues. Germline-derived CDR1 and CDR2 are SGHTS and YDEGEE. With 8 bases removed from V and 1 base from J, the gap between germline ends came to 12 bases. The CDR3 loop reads CARGTRRNTEAFF. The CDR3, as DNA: TGTGCCAGAGGGACCCGGAGGAACACTGAAGCTTTCTTT.

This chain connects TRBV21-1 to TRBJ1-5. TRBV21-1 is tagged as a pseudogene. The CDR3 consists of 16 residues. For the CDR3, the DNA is TGTGCCAGCAGCAATTCGTCCCGAAATAGCAATCAGCCCCAGCATTTT. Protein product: CASSNSSRNSNQPQHF.

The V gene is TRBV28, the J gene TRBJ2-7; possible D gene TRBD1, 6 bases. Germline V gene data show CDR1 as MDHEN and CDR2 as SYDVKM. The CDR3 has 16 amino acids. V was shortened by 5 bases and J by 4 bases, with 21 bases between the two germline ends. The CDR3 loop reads CASSLLGQMGLYEQYF. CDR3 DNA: TGTGCCAGCAGTCTGCTAGGACAGATGGGGCTATACGAGCAGTACTTC.